The 9 T cell receptor beta chains below all came from one sample that was sequenced in a study of T cells in tumors after PD-1 blockade. Sequencing used immunoSEQ multiplex PCR; TCRdb keeps in-frame clones, though not all of them. Of tens of thousands of clones listed, around 74% are singletons. Here the sequenced sample was PBMCs, taken after anti-PD-1 treatment. Receptor source: a human donor with basal cell carcinoma.

The rearrangement joins TRBV28 to TRBJ1-2; 7 bases match TRBD1. The V and J ends lost 6 bases and 1 base, in that order; junction bases with no gene match: 2. CDR3 length: 13 amino acids. Per the germline V gene, CDR1 is MDHEN and CDR2 is SYDVKM. CDR3 coding DNA: TGTGCCAGCAGACCAGGGGGTAACTATGGCTACACCTTC. Translating gives CASRPGGNYGYTF.

As regards this clone: The junction and the germline gene differ at one end; a read error may be behind it. The chain carries TRBV9 and TRBJ2-7, with unresolved D. CDR3 length: 13 amino acids. From germline, CDR1 is SGDLS and CDR2 YYNGEE. The CDR3 protein is CATSPRPDYEQYF. DNA of the CDR3: TGTGCCACCAGCCCCCGACCTGACTACGAGCAGTACTTC.

J is TRBJ1-1 and V is TRBV24-1; perhaps TRBD1 as D (6 bases). Germline V CDR1 and CDR2: KGHDR, SFDVKD. The length of the CDR3 is 14 residues. The V gene lost 2 bases and the J gene lost 11 bases, with 17 bases spanning the gap. The CDR3 bases are TGTGCCACCAGTGATTCGGGATGGGGGGCTCCGGCTTTCTTT. It yields the protein CATSDSGWGAPAFF.

This clone has a handful of counts. The chain links TRBV14 to TRBJ1-1; TRBD1 matches 10 bases. V dropped 4 bases and J dropped 4; count of bases not matched to a gene: 6. This CDR3 has 15 residues. Germline-derived CDR1 and CDR2 are SGHDN and FVKESK. CDR3 sequence reads: CASSLLTGGGTEAFF. DNA for the CDR3: TGTGCCAGCAGCCTCCTGACAGGGGGCGGCACTGAAGCTTTCTTT.

This clone has a single count. The genes are TRBV5-1 and TRBJ2-1; a weak D match, TRBD1 (6 bases). The germline V gene encodes CDR1 SGHRS and CDR2 YFSETQ. V lost 4 bases, J lost 9 bases, and 14 bases lay in between. The length of the CDR3 is 13 residues. DNA of the CDR3: TGCGCCAGCAGCGAACAGGGTTGGAGTGAGCAGTTCTTC. This translates into CASSEQGWSEQFF.

V gene TRBV5-6 combines with J gene TRBJ2-1, with 9 bases identical to TRBD2. The germline V gene has CDR1 SGHDT and CDR2 YYEEEE. Losses at the gene ends were 4 bases for V and 0 bases for J; bases not matched to a gene: 8. This CDR3 is built from 17 residues. CDR3: CASSRSLAGSSYNEQFF. CDR3 DNA: TGTGCCAGCAGCCGAAGCCTAGCGGGGAGCTCCTACAATGAGCAGTTCTTC.

The rearrangement joins TRBV5-1 to TRBJ1-1; 11 bases agree with TRBD1. The germline gives CDR1 SGHRS, CDR2 YFSETQ. The CDR3 has 16 amino acids. V dropped 3 bases and J dropped 5; count of bases not matched to a gene: 9. CDR3 amino acids: CASSSPGQGVWTEAFF. CDR3 nucleotides: TGCGCCAGCAGCTCACCGGGACAGGGGGTATGGACTGAAGCTTTCTTT.

The chain joins TRBV5-6 to TRBJ1-2; 7 bases are a match to TRBD1. This CDR3 is 13 amino acids long. V lost 2 bases, J lost 2 bases, and 0 bases stayed unmatched. In germline, CDR1 is SGHDT, CDR2 YYEEEE. The CDR3 DNA sequence: TGTGCCAGCAGCTTCAGGGGGAACTATGGCTACACCTTC. As protein: CASSFRGNYGYTF.

V and J are TRBV15 and TRBJ2-5, with TRBD2 identical over 8 bases. The CDR3 is 16 amino acids. Germline assignment: CDR1 LNHNV and CDR2 YYDKDF (reference sequence). V shed 1 base, J shed 1 base, and the junction held 5 bases outside the gene matches. The CDR3 spells CATSRGNGGAQETQYF. CDR3 DNA: TGTGCCACCAGCAGAGGAAACGGGGGGGCCCAAGAGACCCAGTACTTC.